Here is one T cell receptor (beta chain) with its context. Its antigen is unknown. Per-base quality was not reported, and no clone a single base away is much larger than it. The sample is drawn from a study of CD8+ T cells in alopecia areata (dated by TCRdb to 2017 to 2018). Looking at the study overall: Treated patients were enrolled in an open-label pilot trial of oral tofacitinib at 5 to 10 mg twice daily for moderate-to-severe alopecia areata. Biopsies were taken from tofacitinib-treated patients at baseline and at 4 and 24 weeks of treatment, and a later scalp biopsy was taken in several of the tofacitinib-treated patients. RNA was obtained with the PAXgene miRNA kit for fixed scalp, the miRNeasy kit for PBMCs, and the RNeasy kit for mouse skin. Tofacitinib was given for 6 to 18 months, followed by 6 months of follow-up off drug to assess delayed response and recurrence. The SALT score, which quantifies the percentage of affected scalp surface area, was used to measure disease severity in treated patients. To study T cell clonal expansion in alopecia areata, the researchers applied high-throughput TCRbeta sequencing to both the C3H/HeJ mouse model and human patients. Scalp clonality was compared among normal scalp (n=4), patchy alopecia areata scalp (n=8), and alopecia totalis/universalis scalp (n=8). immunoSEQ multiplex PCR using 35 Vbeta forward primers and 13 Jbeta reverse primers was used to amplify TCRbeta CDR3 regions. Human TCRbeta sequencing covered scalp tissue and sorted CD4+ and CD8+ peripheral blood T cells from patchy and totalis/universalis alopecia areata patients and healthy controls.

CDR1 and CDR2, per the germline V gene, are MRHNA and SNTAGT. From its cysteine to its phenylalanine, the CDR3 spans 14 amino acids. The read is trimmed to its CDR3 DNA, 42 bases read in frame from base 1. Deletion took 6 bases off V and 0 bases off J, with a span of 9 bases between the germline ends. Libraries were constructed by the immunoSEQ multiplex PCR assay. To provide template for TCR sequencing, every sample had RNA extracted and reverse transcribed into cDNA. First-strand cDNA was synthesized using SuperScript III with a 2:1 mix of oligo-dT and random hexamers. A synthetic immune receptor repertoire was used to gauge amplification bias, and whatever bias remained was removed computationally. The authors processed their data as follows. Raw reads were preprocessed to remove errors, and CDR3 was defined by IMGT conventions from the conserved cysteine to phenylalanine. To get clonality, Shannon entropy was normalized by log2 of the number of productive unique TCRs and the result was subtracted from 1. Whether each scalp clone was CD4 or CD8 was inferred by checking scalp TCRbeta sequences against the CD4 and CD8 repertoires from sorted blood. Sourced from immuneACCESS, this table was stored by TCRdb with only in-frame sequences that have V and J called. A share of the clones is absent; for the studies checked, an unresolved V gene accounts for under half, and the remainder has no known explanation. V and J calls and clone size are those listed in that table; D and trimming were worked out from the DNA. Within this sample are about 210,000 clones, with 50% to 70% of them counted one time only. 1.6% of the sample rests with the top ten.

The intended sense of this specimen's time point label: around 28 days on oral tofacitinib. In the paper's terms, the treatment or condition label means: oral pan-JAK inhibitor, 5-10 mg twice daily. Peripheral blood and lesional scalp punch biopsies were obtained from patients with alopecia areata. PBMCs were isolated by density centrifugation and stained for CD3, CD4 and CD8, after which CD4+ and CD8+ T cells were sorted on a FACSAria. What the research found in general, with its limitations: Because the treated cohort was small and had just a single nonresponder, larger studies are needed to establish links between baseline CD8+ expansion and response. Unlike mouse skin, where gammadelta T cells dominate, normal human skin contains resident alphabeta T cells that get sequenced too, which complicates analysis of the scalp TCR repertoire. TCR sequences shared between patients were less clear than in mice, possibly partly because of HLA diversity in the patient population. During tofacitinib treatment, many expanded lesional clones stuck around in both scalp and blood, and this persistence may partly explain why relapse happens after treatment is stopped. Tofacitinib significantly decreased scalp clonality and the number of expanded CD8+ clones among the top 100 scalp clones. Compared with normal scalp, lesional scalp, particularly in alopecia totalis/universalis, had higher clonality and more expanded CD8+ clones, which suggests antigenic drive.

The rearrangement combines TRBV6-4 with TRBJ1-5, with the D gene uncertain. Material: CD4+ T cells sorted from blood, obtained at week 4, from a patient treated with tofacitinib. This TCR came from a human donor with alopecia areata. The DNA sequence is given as TGTGCCAGCAGGGACCCCATTAGCAATCAGCCCCAGCATTTT. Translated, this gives CASRDPISNQPQHF.